The clone carrying this T cell receptor beta chain was seen ten or more times. Its target is not known. It was template switching that added a universal primer site, and there were unique molecular identifiers on the cDNA. MiXCR, run by TCRdb on the 5' RACE reads, gives a single entry per CDR3 protein. The sample records roughly 290,000 distinct CDR3 sequences, about 8.1% being singletons. This sample stems from a study of identical twins. Whole-study results and caveats: Cross-sectional statistical analysis, not tracking of the same donors, underpinned the conclusions. Cord blood beta clonotypes present at high abundance carried fewer insertions; no such pattern appeared in memory repertoires. It was possible that invariant MAIT and iNKT cells partly confounded the zero-insertion analyses.

Trimming left V 2 bases short and J 0 bases short, with 11 bases between. CDR1 and CDR2 from the germline V gene are DFQATT and SNEGSKA (reference sequence). The CDR3 length is 15 residues. These sequences were also reported in another study, on yellow fever vaccine responses in identical twins.

This sequence was found in a woman under 30 in good health. The chain couples TRBV20-1 to TRBJ2-1; no clear D. Specimen: memory (CD45RO+) T cells sorted from blood. The CDR3 sequence: CSARLQPYSYNEQFF. CDR3 in DNA: TGCAGTGCTAGACTCCAACCTTACTCCTACAATGAGCAGTTCTTC.